The clone carrying this TCR beta chain was detected only once. Its antigen is unknown. Germline loops: CDR1 LNHDA, CDR2 SQIVND (reference sequence). Trimming removed 6 bases from V and 4 bases from J, with 7 bases in between. The CDR3 spans 13 residues. The study ran its PCR with 60 Vbeta and 13 Jbeta primers. Using immunoSEQ multiplex PCR, the repertoire was profiled, and TCRdb retains in-frame clones only, with some absent. The profile covers approximately 150,000 clones, with roughly 77% appearing a single time and approximately 3.7% taken by the ten largest. The data were obtained in a study of cytomegalovirus exposure and HLA in healthy donors. Study-wide results and caveats: Cytomegalovirus status was reportedly diagnosed by the classifier with high sensitivity and specificity. Several of the most significant clusters were apparently associated with common viral pathogens in a later analysis.

This donor's CMV serostatus is unrecorded. The chain couples TRBV19 to TRBJ2-6; no clear D. The source material was PBMCs. The TCR comes from a human donor in good health. In DNA form, the CDR3 reads TGTGCCAGTAGCCCCCAGGGGGCCAACGTCCTGACTTTC. This sequence encodes CASSPQGANVLTF.